This entry is about one T cell receptor beta chain. This entry is derived from a study of beta chain features in type 1 diabetes. V lost 5 bases to trimming and J lost 4 bases; unmatched junction nucleotides: 8. Germline CDR1 and CDR2: MDHEN and SYDVKM. This CDR3 has 15 residues. Sequencing targeted expressed TCRB transcripts, as all isolated RNA had been reverse transcribed. TCRdb's table, derived via immunoSEQ multiplex PCR, lists solely in-frame clones and lacks some. The data hold over 700,000 clones, with roughly a sixth observed a single time. This sequence joins TRBV28 and TRBJ2-7; 10 positions match TRBD2. This sequence was found in a woman aged 18-29 years in good health. Input material: naive CD4+ T cells from blood. The CDR3 nucleotides read TGTGCCAGCAGTCTGTTTAGCGGGAGGACATACGAGCAGTACTTC. This sequence encodes CASSLFSGRTYEQYF.